The 30 T cell receptor beta chains given below trace back to one sample, sequenced in a study of blood T cell repertoires in COVID-19. Profiled with immunoSEQ multiplex PCR; TCRdb holds only in-frame clones, not every one. The profile shows 150,000 or so clones, 85% of them singletons. Sample: peripheral blood. These TCRs come from a woman aged 50 to 60 with COVID-19, enrolled during active disease.

The rearrangement joins TRBV6-1 to TRBJ2-1; 7 nucleotides line up with TRBD2. CDR1 is MNHNS and CDR2 is SASEGT in the germline V gene. The CDR3 has 15 residues. Trimming removed 2 bases from V and 5 bases from J; junction bases left unmatched: 6. CDR3 coding DNA: TGTGCCAGCAGTGAACCTGGCGGGGGAAACAATGAGCAGTTCTTC. Its protein product is CASSEPGGGNNEQFF.

The chain recombines TRBV11-1 with TRBJ2-1; possibly TRBD1 for D (6 bases). The ends were cut back, 5 bases at V and 0 bases at J, with 14 bases in the middle. Per the germline V gene, CDR1 is SGHAT and CDR2 is FQDESV (reference sequence). The CDR3 has 16 residues. In DNA, the CDR3 is TGTGCCAGCAGCGTAACAGGGTATAGCTCCTACAATGAGCAGTTCTTC. Its translation: CASSVTGYSSYNEQFF.

This sequence joins TRBV12-5 and TRBJ2-7; maybe TRBD2 (7 bases). Germline V gene sequence: CDR1 LGHNT, CDR2 FRNRAP. The CDR3 runs 14 residues. V was trimmed by 6 bases and J by 5 bases, leaving 17 bases between them. Here the CDR3 DNA reads TGTGCTAGTGGGGGGGGGCCCCCAGGAAACGAGCAGTACTTC. Residues: CASGGGPPGNEQYF.

The CDR3 sequence: CASGLGGKDTDTQYF. In nucleotides, the CDR3 is TGTGCTAGTGGTTTGGGGGGCAAGGACACAGATACGCAGTATTTT. V and J are TRBV12-5 and TRBJ2-3; D is possibly TRBD1 (5 bases). Per germline, CDR1 LGHNT and CDR2 FRNRAP. V was shortened by 1 base and J by 2 bases, with 10 bases between the two germline ends. This CDR3 contains 15 residues.

This clone was counted a few times. The rearrangement joins TRBV7-2 to TRBJ1-5; unclear D gene. Trimming stripped 4 bases from V and 11 bases from J, with 18 bases between. CDR1 and CDR2 from the germline V gene are SGHTA and FQGNSA. This CDR3 contains 14 residues. The DNA for the CDR3 is TGTGCCAGCAGCTCCCGGGGAGGCTTGGACGCCCAGCATTTT. This encodes CASSSRGGLDAQHF.

The CDR3 loop is CSVVRGFTEAFF. DNA of the CDR3: TGCAGCGTTGTGAGAGGGTTCACTGAAGCTTTCTTT. V is TRBV29-1 and J is TRBJ1-1; D is undetermined. The CDR3 contains 12 residues. Trimming left V 4 bases short and J 4 bases short, with 10 bases between. CDR1 is SQVTM, CDR2 ANQGSEA, per germline.

This clone was counted only a few times. This chain joins TRBV15 and TRBJ2-1, with TRBD2 matching 10 bases. Per the germline V gene, CDR1 is LNHNV and CDR2 is YYDKDF (reference sequence). V shed 3 bases, J shed 4 bases, and the junction held 3 bases outside the gene matches. There are 15 residues in the CDR3. CDR3 sequence (DNA): TGTGCCACCAGCAGCGGGACTAGCGTTTACAATGAGCAGTTCTTC. This codes for CATSSGTSVYNEQFF.

This clone was detected a few times. The chain uses TRBV5-1 and TRBJ2-7; 10 nucleotides align to TRBD1. CDR1 is SGHRS and CDR2 is YFSETQ in the germline V gene. The CDR3 contains 14 residues. V shed 4 bases and J 4 bases; nucleotides not matched to a gene: 5. CDR3 nucleotide sequence: TGCGCCAGCAGCGACGGACAGGGGGGGTACGAGCAGTACTTC. It codes for CASSDGQGGYEQYF.

The chain has TRBV12-3 or TRBV12-4 and TRBJ1-2; tentatively, D is TRBD1 (5 bases). The CDR3 contains 13 residues. The V end was cut by 9 bases, the J end by 4 bases, with 15 bases between. The DNA of the CDR3 is TGTGCCAGTCAGGCGGGGGTGTTCTATGGCTACACCTTC. It is translated as CASQAGVFYGYTF.

This CDR3 is CASSPWGTGGGHQPQHF. CDR3 nucleotide sequence: TGTGCCAGCAGTCCCTGGGGGACAGGGGGCGGTCATCAGCCCCAGCATTTT. The chain employs TRBV6-2 or TRBV6-3 and TRBJ1-5, with TRBD1 matching 12 bases. The germline gives CDR1 MNHEY, CDR2 SVGEGT. CDR3 length: 17 amino acids. After removal of 5 bases from V and 5 bases from J, the junction contained 10 bases not matched to a gene.

About this clone: At the DNA level, this CDR3 is encoded by other sequences in the same sample as well. The V and J genes are TRBV19 and TRBJ2-5, with TRBD1 matching 8 bases. Germline V gives CDR1 LNHDA, CDR2 SQIVND (reference sequence). Trimming at V came to 3 bases and at J to 4 bases, leaving 1 base not matched to a gene. This CDR3 contains 13 residues. The CDR3 coding sequence is TGTGCCAGTAGTATCGACAGGGGAGAGACCCAGTACTTC. Its protein product is CASSIDRGETQYF.

This sequence joins TRBV7-9 and TRBJ1-6, with D maybe TRBD1 (5 bases). V gave up 3 bases and J gave up 9 bases, with 12 bases separating them. CDR3 length: 14 amino acids. In germline, CDR1 is SEHNR, CDR2 FQNEAQ (reference sequence). The CDR3 is CASSFGQGGSPLHF. CDR3 in DNA: TGTGCCAGCAGCTTCGGGCAGGGTGGTTCACCCCTCCACTTT.

The chain uses TRBV11-2 and TRBJ2-5, with 10 nucleotides matching TRBD2. The germline gives CDR1 SGHAT, CDR2 FQNNGV. J gave up 4 bases and V 4 bases, and 12 bases lay outside the gene matches. CDR3 length: 17 amino acids. As DNA, the CDR3 is TGTGCCAGCAGCTCGGGGAGCGGGGGGGTCAGAGGAGAGACCCAGTACTTC. Its protein product is CASSSGSGGVRGETQYF.

This clone has a handful of counts. This chain uses TRBV6-1 with TRBJ2-7; D might be TRBD2 (6 bases). V was clipped by 2 bases and J by 3 bases, with 11 bases between them. Germline assignment: CDR1 MNHNS and CDR2 SASEGT. The CDR3 loop spans 14 amino acids. CDR3 sequence: CASSEYGDFYEQYF. The CDR3 DNA reads TGTGCCAGCAGTGAATATGGGGACTTCTACGAGCAGTACTTC.

This clone was observed a single time. The rearrangement links TRBV9 to TRBJ1-5; 7 positions agree with TRBD1. The CDR3 sequence is 14 residues long. The ends lost 0 bases at V and 6 bases at J; junction bases unmatched: 3. The germline CDR1 and CDR2 sequences are SGDLS and YYNGEE. CDR3 nucleotide sequence: TGTGCCAGCAGCGTAGGAGGGGGCGGTCAGCCCCAGCATTTT. Its translation: CASSVGGGGQPQHF.

This sequence joins TRBV29-1 and TRBJ1-3; 8 bases agree with TRBD1. The CDR3 consists of 14 residues. Germline V lookup: CDR1 SQVTM, CDR2 ANQGSEA. The junction had 7 bases not matched to a gene; V was cut back by 7 bases and J by 2 bases. DNA of the CDR3: TGCAGCGCCCTTGAGGGACAGGCTGGAAACACCATATATTTT. It is translated as CSALEGQAGNTIYF.

V gene TRBV4-3 combines with J gene TRBJ2-3; D is uncertain. This CDR3 contains 14 residues. The V end was cut by 0 bases, the J end by 4 bases, with 8 bases between. Germline loops: CDR1 LGHNA, CDR2 YSLEER. CDR3 amino acids: CASSQDYASDTQYF. The CDR3 DNA is TGCGCCAGCAGCCAAGATTATGCGTCAGATACGCAGTATTTT.

The rearrangement uses TRBV6-2 or TRBV6-3 and TRBJ2-5; D is unresolved. CDR1 is MNHEY and CDR2 is SVGEGT in the germline V gene. This CDR3 is 14 amino acids long. The V gene lost 2 bases and the J gene lost 5 bases, with 12 bases spanning the gap. The CDR3, as DNA: TGTGCCAGCAGTTACCTAACAGTTCGGGAGACCCAGTACTTC. Residues: CASSYLTVRETQYF.

The V and J genes are TRBV6-5 and TRBJ1-2; 11 bases line up with TRBD1. There are 16 residues in the CDR3. J gave up 4 bases and V 2 bases, and 6 bases lay outside the gene matches. CDR1 and CDR2 from the germline V gene are MNHEY and SVGAGI. The CDR3 DNA reads TGTGCCAGCAGTTACCTTAGGACAGGGGGCAGCTATGGCTACACCTTC. Translating it yields CASSYLRTGGSYGYTF.

This chain connects TRBV10-2 to TRBJ1-1; D gene unclear. The V end was cut by 3 bases, the J end by 0 bases, with 8 bases between. The germline V gene encodes CDR1 WSHSY and CDR2 SAAADI. The length of the CDR3 is 14 residues. In DNA, the CDR3 is TGCGCCAGCAGTGACGGTCTAATGAACACTGAAGCTTTCTTT. Translating gives CASSDGLMNTEAFF.

The genes are TRBV29-1 and TRBJ1-2, with D unresolved. V was trimmed by 6 bases and J by 4 bases, leaving 18 bases between them. CDR3 length equals 14 residues. Germline values: CDR1 SQVTM, CDR2 ANQGSEA. The CDR3 region has the DNA TGCAGCGTCTTGGAGACGGGTGAAGTCTATGGCTACACCTTC. This translates into CSVLETGEVYGYTF.

This clone was counted between two and nine times. This sequence joins TRBV7-2 and TRBJ2-5; weak D call: TRBD2 (8 bases). V was cut by 5 bases and J by 0 bases, with 22 bases left in between. The CDR3 contains 18 residues. The germline V gene encodes CDR1 SGHTA and CDR2 FQGNSA. Written as DNA, the CDR3 is TGTGCCAGCAGCCCCAGGGGGTGGCGGGGGGCCAACCAAGAGACCCAGTACTTC. Encoded protein: CASSPRGWRGANQETQYF.

This clone has more than one count but fewer than ten. The chain couples TRBV4-3 to TRBJ1-2; the D gene is possibly TRBD1 (6 bases). The CDR3 extends over 14 amino acids. V lost 1 base and J lost 4, with 10 bases in between. From germline, CDR1 is LGHNA and CDR2 YSLEER. The CDR3 DNA follows: TGCGCCAGCAGCCAAGGTTGGGGGCTCTATGGCTACACCTTC. This encodes CASSQGWGLYGYTF.

V and J are TRBV18 and TRBJ1-1, with 8 bases lining up with TRBD1. This CDR3 has 15 residues. V dropped 3 bases and J dropped 4; count of bases not matched to a gene: 7. Germline lookup yields CDR1 KGHSH and CDR2 LQKENI. CDR3 loop: CASSPQGASVTEAFF. The CDR3 DNA reads as TGTGCCAGCTCACCGCAGGGGGCGTCGGTCACTGAAGCTTTCTTT.

The gene calls are TRBV27 and TRBJ2-7, with D perhaps matching TRBD1 (6 bases). CDR3 length equals 15 residues. The germline V gene encodes CDR1 MNHEY and CDR2 SMNVEV (reference sequence). V shed 5 bases and J shed 0 bases, with 14 bases lying between them. CDR3 sequence (DNA): TGTGCCAGCAGTACCCGACAGGATAGCTCCTACGAGCAGTACTTC. It codes for CASSTRQDSSYEQYF.

The J gene is TRBJ2-3, the V gene TRBV30; the D gene is possibly TRBD1 (5 bases). V gave up 8 bases and J gave up 3 bases, with 15 bases separating them. From germline, CDR1 is GTSNPN and CDR2 SVGIG (reference sequence). This CDR3 has 13 amino acids. The CDR3 nucleotides are TGTGCCCGAAGAATAGGGGCGACAGATACGCAGTATTTT. This gives the protein CARRIGATDTQYF.

The rearrangement links TRBV11-2 to TRBJ1-4; 8 bases fit TRBD1. The J segment lost 4 bases and the V segment lost 5 bases, leaving 6 bases of the junction unmatched. This CDR3 contains 15 residues. Germline CDR1 reads SGHAT; CDR2 reads FQNNGV. CDR3: CASSGLDRDNEKLFF. Here the CDR3 DNA reads TGTGCCAGCAGCGGGTTGGACAGGGATAATGAAAAACTGTTTTTT.

The CDR3 DNA reads as TGTGCCAGCAGTCTGGAGACTCCCCAAACAGATACGCAGTATTTT. It is translated as CASSLETPQTDTQYF. This chain links TRBV2 with TRBJ2-3; unclear D gene. This CDR3 region has 15 residues. Per germline, CDR1 SNHLY and CDR2 FYNNEI. Trimming took 5 bases from V and 3 from J, leaving 15 bases between them.

The CDR3 DNA follows: TGTGCCACCAGCAGAGTGGGGGGACCCACCTCCGCGTACAATGAGCAGTTCTTC. Protein sequence: CATSRVGGPTSAYNEQFF. V gene TRBV15 combines with J gene TRBJ2-1, with D tentatively TRBD2 (6 bases). The CDR3 covers 18 residues. CDR1 and CDR2 from the germline V gene are LNHNV and YYDKDF (reference sequence). The V end lost 1 base, the J end lost 4 bases, and 20 bases lay between the germline ends.

The chain links TRBV12-3 or TRBV12-4 to TRBJ2-1, with D uncertain. V lost 7 bases and J lost 1, with 5 bases in between. The CDR3 totals 12 residues. CDR3 amino acids: CASTNSYNEQFF. CDR3 DNA sequence: TGTGCCAGCACCAATTCCTACAATGAGCAGTTCTTC.